This T cell receptor beta chain was sequenced for a study of blood T cell repertoires in COVID-19. Trimming took 0 bases from V and 4 from J; bases not matched to a gene: 5. The CDR3 sequence is 15 residues long. The germline CDR1 and CDR2 sequences are SGHRS and YFSETQ. Source study methods: For nucleated cells, counts were estimated from reference gene primer amplification. Generated by immunoSEQ multiplex PCR, the TCRdb table keeps only in-frame clones and is missing some. D and trimming come from the DNA, and the V and J calls and clone size come from that table. The sample has under 500,000 clones, roughly 91% seen once; the top ten hold 4% to 4.5%.

The receptor was derived from a woman aged 25 to 45 with acute or convalescent COVID-19. This chain uses TRBV5-1 with TRBJ2-3; 7 bases agree with TRBD1. Input material: peripheral blood. CDR3 in amino acids: CASSLDSGGADTQYF. For the CDR3, the DNA is TGCGCCAGCAGCTTGGACTCAGGGGGTGCAGATACGCAGTATTTT.